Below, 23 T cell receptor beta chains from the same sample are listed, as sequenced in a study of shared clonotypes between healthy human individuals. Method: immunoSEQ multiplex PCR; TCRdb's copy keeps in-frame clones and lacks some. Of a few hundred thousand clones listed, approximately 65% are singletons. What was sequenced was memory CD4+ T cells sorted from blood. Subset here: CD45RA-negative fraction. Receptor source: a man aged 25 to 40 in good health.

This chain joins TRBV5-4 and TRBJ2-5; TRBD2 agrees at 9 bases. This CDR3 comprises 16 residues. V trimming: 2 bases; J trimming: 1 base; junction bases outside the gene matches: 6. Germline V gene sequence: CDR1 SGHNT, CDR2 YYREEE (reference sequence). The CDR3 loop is CASSFRLAGFQETQYF. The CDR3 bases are TGTGCCAGCAGCTTCAGGCTAGCGGGATTCCAAGAGACCCAGTACTTC.

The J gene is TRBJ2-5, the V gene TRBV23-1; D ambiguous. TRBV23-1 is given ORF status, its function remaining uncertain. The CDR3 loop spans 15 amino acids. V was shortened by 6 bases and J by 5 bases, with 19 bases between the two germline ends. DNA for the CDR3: TGCGCCAGCAGCCCCCCCAGTGCCTTTGGGGAGACCCAGTACTTC. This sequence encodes CASSPPSAFGETQYF.

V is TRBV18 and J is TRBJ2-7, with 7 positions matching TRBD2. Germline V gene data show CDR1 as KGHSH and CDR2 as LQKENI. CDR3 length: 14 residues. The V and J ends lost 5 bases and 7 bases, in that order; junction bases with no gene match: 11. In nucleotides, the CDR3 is TGTGCCAGCTCATCGCCGGGAGGCACGGGTGAGCAGTACTTC. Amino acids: CASSSPGGTGEQYF.

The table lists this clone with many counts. The CDR3 is CASSPSAGPADEQYF. CDR3 in DNA: TGTGCCAGCTCACCCTCGGCGGGGCCCGCCGACGAGCAGTACTTC. The rearrangement uses TRBV18 and TRBJ2-7; TRBD2 might be the D (6 bases). The CDR3 sequence is 15 residues long. Germline V gives CDR1 KGHSH, CDR2 LQKENI. Trimming took off 3 bases at V and 5 bases at J, with 17 bases between the two ends.

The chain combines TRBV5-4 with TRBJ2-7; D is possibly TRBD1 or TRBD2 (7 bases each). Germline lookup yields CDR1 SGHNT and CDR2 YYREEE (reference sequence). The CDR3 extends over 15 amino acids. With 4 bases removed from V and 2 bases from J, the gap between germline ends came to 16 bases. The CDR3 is CASSPGGRGAYEQYF. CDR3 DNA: TGTGCCAGCAGCCCGGGGGGCAGGGGGGCCTACGAGCAGTACTTC. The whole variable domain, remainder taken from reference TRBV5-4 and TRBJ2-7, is ETGVTQSPTHLIKTRGQQVTLRCSSQSGHNTVSWYQQALGQGPQFIFQYYREEENGRGNFPPRFSGLQFPNYSSELNVNALELDDSALYLCASSPGGRGAYEQYFGPGTRLTVT.

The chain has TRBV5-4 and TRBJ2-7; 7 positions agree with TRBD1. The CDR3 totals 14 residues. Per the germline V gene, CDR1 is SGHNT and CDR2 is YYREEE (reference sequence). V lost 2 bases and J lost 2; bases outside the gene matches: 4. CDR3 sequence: CASSFVGTAYEQYF. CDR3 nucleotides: TGTGCCAGCAGCTTTGTGGGGACAGCCTACGAGCAGTACTTC.

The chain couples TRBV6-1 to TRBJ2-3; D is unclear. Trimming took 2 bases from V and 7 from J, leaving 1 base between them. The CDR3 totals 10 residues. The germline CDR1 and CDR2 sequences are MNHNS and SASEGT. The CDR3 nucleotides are TGTGCCAGCAGTGAATATACGCAGTATTTT. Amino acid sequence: CASSEYTQYF.

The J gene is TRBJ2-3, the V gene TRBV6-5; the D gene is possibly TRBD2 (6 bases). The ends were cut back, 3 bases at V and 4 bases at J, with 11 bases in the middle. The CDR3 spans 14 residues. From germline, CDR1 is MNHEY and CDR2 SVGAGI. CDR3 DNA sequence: TGTGCCAGCAGTTATGTCTGGAGGGCAGATACGCAGTATTTT. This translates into CASSYVWRADTQYF.

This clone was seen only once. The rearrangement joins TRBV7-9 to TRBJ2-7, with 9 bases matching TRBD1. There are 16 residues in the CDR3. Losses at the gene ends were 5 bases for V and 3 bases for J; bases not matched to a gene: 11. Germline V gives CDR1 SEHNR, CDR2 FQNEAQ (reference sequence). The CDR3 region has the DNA TGTGCCAGCAGCCCCGAGCCGGGACAGGGCGACTACGAGCAGTACTTC. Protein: CASSPEPGQGDYEQYF. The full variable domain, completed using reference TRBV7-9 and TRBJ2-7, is DTGVSQNPRHKITKRGQNVTFRCDPISEHNRLYWYRQTLGQGPEFLTYFQNEAQLEKSRLLSDRFSAERPKGSFSTLEIQRTEQGDSAMYLCASSPEPGQGDYEQYFGPGTRLTVT.

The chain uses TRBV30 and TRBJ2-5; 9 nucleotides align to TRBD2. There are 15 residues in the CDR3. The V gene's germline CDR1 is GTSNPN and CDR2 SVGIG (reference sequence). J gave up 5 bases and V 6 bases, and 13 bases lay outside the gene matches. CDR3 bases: TGTGCCTGTACTGGTACGAGCGGGAGGACTGAGACCCAGTACTTC. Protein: CACTGTSGRTETQYF.

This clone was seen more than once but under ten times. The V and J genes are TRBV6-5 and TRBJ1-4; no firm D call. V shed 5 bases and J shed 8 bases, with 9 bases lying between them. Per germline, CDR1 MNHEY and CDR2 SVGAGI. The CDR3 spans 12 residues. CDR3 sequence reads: CASSRPGEKLFF. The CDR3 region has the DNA TGTGCCAGCAGTCGACCGGGGGAAAAACTGTTTTTT.

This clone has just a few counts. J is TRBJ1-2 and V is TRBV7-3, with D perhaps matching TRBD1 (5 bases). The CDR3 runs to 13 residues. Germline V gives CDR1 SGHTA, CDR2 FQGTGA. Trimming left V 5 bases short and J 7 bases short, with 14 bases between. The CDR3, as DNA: TGTGCCAGCAGCGAAACCCGGGACCGTGGCTACACCTTC. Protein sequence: CASSETRDRGYTF.

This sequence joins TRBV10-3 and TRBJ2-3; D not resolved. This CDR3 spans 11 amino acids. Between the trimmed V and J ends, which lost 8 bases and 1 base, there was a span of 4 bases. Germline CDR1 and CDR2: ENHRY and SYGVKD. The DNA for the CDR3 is TGTGCCATCGGGGGCACAGATACGCAGTATTTT. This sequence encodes CAIGGTDTQYF.

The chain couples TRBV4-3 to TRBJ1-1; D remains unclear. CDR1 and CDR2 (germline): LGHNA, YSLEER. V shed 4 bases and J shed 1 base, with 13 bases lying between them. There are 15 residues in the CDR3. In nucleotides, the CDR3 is TGCGCCAGCAGCCTCGACGAGTCCGGGAACACTGAAGCTTTCTTT. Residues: CASSLDESGNTEAFF.

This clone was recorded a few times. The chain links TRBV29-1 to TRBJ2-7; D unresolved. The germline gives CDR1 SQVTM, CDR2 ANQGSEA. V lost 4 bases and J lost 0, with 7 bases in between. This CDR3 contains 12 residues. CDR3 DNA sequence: TGCAGCGTTGGCTACACCTCCTACGAGCAGTACTTC. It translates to CSVGYTSYEQYF.

As DNA, the CDR3 is TGTGCCAGCAGTCCCGAAGCGGGAGTAACTACCGGGGAGCTGTTTTTT. Its protein is CASSPEAGVTTGELFF. The gene calls are TRBV6-4 and TRBJ2-2; 8 bases align to TRBD2. The CDR3 has 16 residues. The ends lost 5 bases at V and 5 bases at J; junction bases unmatched: 10. Germline V gene lookup returns CDR1 MRHNA and CDR2 SNTAGT.

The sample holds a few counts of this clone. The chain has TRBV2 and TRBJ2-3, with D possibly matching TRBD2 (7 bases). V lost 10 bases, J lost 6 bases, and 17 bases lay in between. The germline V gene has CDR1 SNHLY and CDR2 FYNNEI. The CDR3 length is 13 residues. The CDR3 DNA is TGTGCCACCTCTAGCGGTGGGGGCGATACGCAGTATTTT. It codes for CATSSGGGDTQYF. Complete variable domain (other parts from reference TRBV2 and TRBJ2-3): EPEVTQTPSHQVTQMGQEVILRCVPISNHLYFYWYRQILGQKVEFLVSFYNNEISEKSEIFDDQFSVERPDGSNFTLKIRSTKLEDSAMYFCATSSGGGDTQYFGPGTRLTVL.

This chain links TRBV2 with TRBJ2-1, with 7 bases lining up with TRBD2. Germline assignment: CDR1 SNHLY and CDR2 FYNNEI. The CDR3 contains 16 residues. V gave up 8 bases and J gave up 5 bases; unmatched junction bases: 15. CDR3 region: CASAQRGGSADNEQFF. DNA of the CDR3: TGTGCCAGCGCCCAAAGGGGAGGGAGTGCCGACAATGAGCAGTTCTTC.

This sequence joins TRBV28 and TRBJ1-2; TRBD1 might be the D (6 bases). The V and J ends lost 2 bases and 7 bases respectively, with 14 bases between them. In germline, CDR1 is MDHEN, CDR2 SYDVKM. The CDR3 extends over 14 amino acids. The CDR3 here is CASSLDRFPSGYTF. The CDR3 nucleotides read TGTGCCAGCAGTTTAGACAGGTTCCCCAGTGGCTACACCTTC.

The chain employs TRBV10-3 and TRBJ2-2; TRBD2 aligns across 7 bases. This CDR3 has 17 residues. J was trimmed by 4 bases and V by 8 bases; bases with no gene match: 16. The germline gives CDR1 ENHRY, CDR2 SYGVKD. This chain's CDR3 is CAISPSGPNPLTGELFF. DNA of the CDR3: TGTGCCATCTCCCCTAGCGGCCCCAATCCACTCACCGGGGAGCTGTTTTTT.

CDR3 sequence (DNA): TGTGCCAGCACCCGACGGGGTAGCGGCAATGAGCAGTTCTTC. It specifies CASTRRGSGNEQFF. This rearrangement joins TRBV6-5 to TRBJ2-1; maybe TRBD2 (6 bases). V was clipped by 7 bases and J by 6 bases, with 16 bases between them. The CDR3 length is 14 residues. Per germline, CDR1 MNHEY and CDR2 SVGAGI.

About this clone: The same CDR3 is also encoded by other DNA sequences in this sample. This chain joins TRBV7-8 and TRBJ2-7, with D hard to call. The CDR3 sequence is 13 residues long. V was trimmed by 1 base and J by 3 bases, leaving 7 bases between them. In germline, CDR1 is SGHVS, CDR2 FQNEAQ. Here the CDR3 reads CASSLGGNYEQYF. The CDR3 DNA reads TGTGCCAGCAGCTTAGGGGGAAACTACGAGCAGTACTTC.

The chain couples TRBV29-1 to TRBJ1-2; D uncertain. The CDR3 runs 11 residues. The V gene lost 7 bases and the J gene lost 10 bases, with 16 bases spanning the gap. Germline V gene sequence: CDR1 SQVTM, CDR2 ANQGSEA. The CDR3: CSGGAGSSYTF. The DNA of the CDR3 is TGCAGCGGTGGTGCGGGTAGTTCCTACACCTTC.